This TCR beta chain was documented in a study of human T cells and chemical hapten exposure (dated by TCRdb to about 2021). In terms of the full investigation: For sensitization, 2% DPC in acetone was applied to a roughly 2 cm by roughly 2 cm area of upper inner arm skin. Patients additionally received weekly therapeutic DPC doses to the scalp throughout the approximately 24-week study period. Patch testing was performed on the upper back with Finn chambers containing 0.01% DPC, and the patch tests were scored after 6 days according to International Contact Dermatitis Research Group standards. Alopecia areata with under or over 50% scalp involvement, alopecia totalis and alopecia universalis were represented in the patient cohort, which was mostly female. The libraries were sequenced as a pool, and the TCR yield per sample differed mostly because of small variations in library volumes within the pool. The study tracked peripheral blood TCR repertoire changes in vivo during primary and secondary sensitization to the hapten diphenylcyclopropenone (DPC) in alopecia patients. Blood samples were taken from patients before sensitization (week 0) and at 2, 6 and about 24 weeks after DPC sensitization. Twenty-nine alopecia patients gave blood for TCR sequencing at one to four time points (pre-sensitization, 2, 6 and 24 weeks). General study outcomes and caveats: A positive correlation was found between the number of PT1 expanded TCRs and patch test score, with significance reached at thresholds 8, 16 and 32 but not 4. Because all patients had alopecia, a presumed autoimmune disease, the immune response of the patients might differ from that of healthy individuals. No change with DPC sensitization was found in the number of TCRs above 1 in 1000 frequency, and no evidence of global repertoire structure alterations was found. Expanded TCRs formed significantly more large CDR3 similarity clusters than pre-sensitization or healthy control sets, consistent with antigen-driven responses. Repeated subsampling changed both the strength of the expansion versus patch-test correlation and the threshold at which that correlation became significant.

The method behind the library was RACE. TCRdb names NextSeq 500 as the instrument used. During library preparation, unique molecular identifiers were attached to individual cDNA molecules so that TCRs could be counted quantitatively and reproducibly. Each blood RNA sample was used to sequence both TCR alpha and TCR beta chains. Per the source publication's procedure: The median number of TCRs per sample was around 96,000, ranging from roughly 20,000 to 700,000. V, J and CDR3 annotation of the TCR reads was carried out using the Decombinator software suite. For the PS versus PT1 abundance plots, all samples were subsampled to the same number of TCRs (28,000). TCRs were defined as expanded if absent before sensitization and observed at least eight times at the 2-week time point. TCRdb reprocessing: public reads trimmed at Q25 with fastp, clones called with MiXCR, in-frame beta chains kept. Merged by CDR3 protein, the rows form single entries marked with the most common genes and DNA. The V and J calls come from TCRdb's annotation, not from the publication. The sample profile shows 50,000 to 65,000 distinct CDR3 sequences; approximately 11% of them were found once. The ten top clones hold 3% to 4.5% of the sample.

The sample's time point, from its label and the paper: pre-sensitization, week 0. The treatment or condition tag for this specimen amounts to: therapeutic diphenylcyclopropenone sensitization with weekly scalp DPC. At each patch-test visit, blood was drawn before the patch test was applied. Patients were eligible if aged 18 to 70, diagnosed with alopecia and judged suitable for DPC therapy, and pregnant patients were excluded. Total RNA was extracted from unfractionated whole blood collected in Tempus Blood RNA tubes. V loses 5 bases of germline sequence and J loses 8 bases, and the interval between the two ends is 18 bases. CDR1 and CDR2 (SGHTA, FQGNSA) derive from the germline V gene. The CDR3 runs 14 amino acids, cysteine and phenylalanine included. The DNA shown is the 42-base CDR3, in frame from base 1. Concerning this clonotype itself: Its antigen target is currently unknown. The input lacks base qualities; no much larger clone sits a single base away.

This sample comprised whole blood, obtained in connection with sensitization to the hapten diphenylcyclopropenone (DPC). This receptor chain uses TRBV7-2 and TRBJ1-1; the D region possibly corresponds to TRBD1 (6 bases align). This TCR was sampled from a woman aged 35 to 49 with alopecia areata. Some clones in this sample may be carry-over from other donors' samples. The CDR3 amino acid sequence is: CASSTGWSTGEAFF. The nucleotide sequence is TGTGCCAGCAGCACCGGGTGGAGTACAGGGGAAGCTTTCTTT.